These 6 T cell receptor beta chains share one sample of origin, sequenced in a study of read filtering for tumor transcriptome and immune sequencing. The library was built from around 400 ng RNA with molecular barcoded adaptors for alpha/delta and beta/gamma chains. MiXCR, applied by TCRdb to the reads, yields one record per CDR3 protein. This table holds tens of thousands of distinct CDR3 sequences, 20% to 25% found once. Sequencing used a population of CD138-negative cells sorted from bone marrow. The receptors here all came from a donor aged 40 or older with multiple myeloma.

This clonotype has at least ten counts. The V gene is TRBV30, the J gene TRBJ2-1, with a weak D call TRBD2 (7 bases). The CDR3 has 15 amino acids. Germline V lookup: CDR1 GTSNPN, CDR2 SVGIG (reference sequence). The V gene lost 4 bases and the J gene lost 9 bases, with 22 bases spanning the gap. This CDR3 reads CAWMPGAGVLSEQFF. In DNA, the CDR3 is TGTGCCTGGATGCCAGGGGCGGGAGTTTTGAGTGAGCAGTTCTTC.

This clonotype was observed at least ten times. The chain employs TRBV5-6 and TRBJ1-1; no clear D gene. CDR1 SGHDT and CDR2 YYEEEE come from the germline V gene. This CDR3 comprises 13 residues. V was cut by 0 bases and J by 11 bases, with 14 bases left in between. CDR3 amino acids: CASSLADGTGAFF. CDR3 coding DNA: TGTGCCAGCAGCTTGGCAGACGGTACGGGGGCTTTCTTT.

This clonotype was picked up many times. CDR3 region: CASSSLGLVPDTQYF. CDR3 sequence (DNA): TGTGCCAGCAGCTCACTGGGACTAGTCCCAGATACGCAGTATTTT. The J gene is TRBJ2-3, the V gene TRBV7-2, with TRBD2 identical over 8 bases. Trimming took 4 bases from V and 4 from J; bases not matched to a gene: 7. This CDR3 contains 15 residues. Germline lookup yields CDR1 SGHTA and CDR2 FQGNSA.

There are many counts of this clonotype. The chain employs TRBV7-2 and TRBJ2-2; no clear D. Trimming took 3 bases from V and 3 from J, leaving 11 bases between them. Germline loops: CDR1 SGHTA, CDR2 FQGNSA. The length of the CDR3 is 15 residues. CDR3 sequence reads: CASSLRDKHTGELFF. Written as DNA, the CDR3 is TGTGCCAGCAGCTTGCGTGACAAGCACACCGGGGAGCTGTTTTTT. Variable domain in full (rest from reference TRBV7-2 and TRBJ2-2): GAGVSQSPSNKVTEKGKDVELRCDPISGHTALYWYRQSLGQGLEFLIYFQGNSAPDKSGLPSDRFSAERTGGSVSTLTIQRTQQEDSAVYLCASSLRDKHTGELFFGEGSRLTVL.

V usage is TRBV6-2 or TRBV6-3 and J usage is TRBJ1-6; D is uncertain. Trimming removed 6 bases from V and 9 bases from J, with 6 bases in between. Germline V gene sequence: CDR1 MNHEY, CDR2 SVGEGT. There are 11 residues in the CDR3. The CDR3 loop is CASSAGSPLHF. In DNA form, the CDR3 reads TGTGCCAGCAGCGCGGGTTCACCCCTCCACTTT.

This clonotype was observed many times. The chain carries TRBV6-1 and TRBJ2-5, with D perhaps given as TRBD1 or TRBD2 (5 bases each). V was pared by 1 base and J by 4 bases, with 7 bases between. The V gene's germline CDR1 is MNHNS and CDR2 SASEGT. This CDR3 contains 13 residues. Written as DNA, the CDR3 is TGTGCCAGCAGTGAAGTGAGGGGAGAGACCCAGTACTTC. Amino acid sequence: CASSEVRGETQYF.